These 14 T cell receptor beta chains originate from one sample sequenced in a study of shared clonotypes between healthy human individuals. Sequenced by immunoSEQ multiplex PCR; TCRdb stores in-frame clones only, minus some. The repertoire holds roughly 2,300,000 clones, with approximately 90% as singletons. Sequencing was performed on naive CD4+ T cells from PBMCs. Subset: CD45RA+ positively selected. The receptors derive from a man younger than 30 in good health. Some clones in this sample may be carry-over from other donors' samples.

V and J are TRBV5-1 and TRBJ1-1, with D tentatively TRBD1 (5 bases). The germline gives CDR1 SGHRS, CDR2 YFSETQ. The CDR3 totals 15 residues. Between the trimmed V and J ends, which lost 4 bases and 1 base, there was a span of 14 bases. In DNA form, the CDR3 reads TGCGCCAGCAGCCGGGACGGTCATGGGAACACTGAAGCTTTCTTT. This gives the protein CASSRDGHGNTEAFF.

The gene calls are TRBV7-9 and TRBJ1-1; no clear D gene. CDR3 length: 16 residues. V lost 5 bases, J lost 4 bases, and 20 bases lay in between. CDR1 is SEHNR, CDR2 FQNEAQ, per germline (reference sequence). CDR3 coding DNA: TGTGCCAGCAGCCCCACTTCCTCCACAATGGCCACTGAAGCTTTCTTT. Translation: CASSPTSSTMATEAFF. The full variable domain, completed using reference TRBV7-9 and TRBJ1-1, is DTGVSQNPRHKITKRGQNVTFRCDPISEHNRLYWYRQTLGQGPEFLTYFQNEAQLEKSRLLSDRFSAERPKGSFSTLEIQRTEQGDSAMYLCASSPTSSTMATEAFFGQGTRLTVV.

Regarding this clone: Other nucleotide sequences in the sample specify the same CDR3. This chain uses TRBV29-1 with TRBJ2-6; a weak D match, TRBD2 (5 bases). Germline CDR1 and CDR2: SQVTM and ANQGSEA. V lost 6 bases and J 0 bases, leaving 9 bases between the germline ends. There are 14 residues in the CDR3. CDR3 DNA: TGCAGCGTGGAGGCCGGCTCTGGGGCCAACGTCCTGACTTTC. This encodes CSVEAGSGANVLTF.

This clone was counted between two and nine times. This chain connects TRBV19 to TRBJ1-1; possibly TRBD1 for D (5 bases). CDR1 is LNHDA and CDR2 is SQIVND in the germline V gene (reference sequence). The CDR3 loop spans 16 amino acids. V lost 4 bases, J lost 8 bases, and 23 bases lay in between. CDR3 bases: TGTGCCAGTAGTAACGAACCGGGACGCCGGTGGTCCGAAGCTTTCTTT. Protein product: CASSNEPGRRWSEAFF.

The chain uses TRBV9 and TRBJ1-5, with 7 bases that match TRBD1. The CDR3 spans 15 residues. CDR1 is SGDLS, CDR2 YYNGEE, per germline. J was trimmed by 1 base and V by 4 bases; bases with no gene match: 5. CDR3 in DNA: TGTGCCAGCAGCCCTGAGGGGGCAAGCAATCAGCCCCAGCATTTT. Residues: CASSPEGASNQPQHF.

This clone was observed a single time. The chain has TRBV30 and TRBJ2-5; D gene ambiguous. The V end lost 3 bases, the J end lost 5 bases, and 7 bases lay between the germline ends. This CDR3 spans 11 amino acids. The V gene's germline CDR1 is GTSNPN and CDR2 SVGIG (reference sequence). The CDR3 bases are TGTGCCTGGAGCCCAATGGAGACCCAGTACTTC. This encodes CAWSPMETQYF.

V is TRBV7-2 and J is TRBJ1-1; possibly TRBD1 for D (6 bases). Trimming cost V 7 bases and J 0 bases, with 9 bases left between them. The CDR3 consists of 13 residues. CDR1 is SGHTA and CDR2 is FQGNSA in the germline V gene. CDR3 in amino acids: CASKGHLNTEAFF. CDR3 in DNA: TGTGCCAGCAAGGGACACTTGAACACTGAAGCTTTCTTT. Together with reference TRBV7-2 and TRBJ1-1, the CDR3 gives the full variable domain: GAGVSQSPSNKVTEKGKDVELRCDPISGHTALYWYRQSLGQGLEFLIYFQGNSAPDKSGLPSDRFSAERTGGSVSTLTIQRTQQEDSAVYLCASKGHLNTEAFFGQGTRLTVV.

The V gene is TRBV13, the J gene TRBJ2-1; a possible D gene is TRBD1 (6 bases). V was shortened by 4 bases and J by 8 bases, with 12 bases between the two germline ends. This CDR3 is 13 amino acids long. The germline V gene has CDR1 PRHDT and CDR2 FYEKMQ (reference sequence). The CDR3 sequence is CASSSLGADEQFF. DNA for the CDR3: TGTGCCAGCAGCTCCCTGGGGGCCGATGAGCAGTTCTTC. Variable domain in full (rest from reference TRBV13 and TRBJ2-1): AAGVIQSPRHLIKEKRETATLKCYPIPRHDTVYWYQQGPGQDPQFLISFYEKMQSDKGSIPDRFSAQQFSDYHSELNMSSLELGDSALYFCASSSLGADEQFFGPGTRLTVL.

This chain connects TRBV4-2 to TRBJ2-2; D is perhaps TRBD1 (6 bases). The germline gives CDR1 LGHNA, CDR2 YNFKEQ. CDR3 length equals 15 residues. Trimming left V 5 bases short and J 4 bases short, with 14 bases between. The CDR3 loop reads CASSGYRARTGELFF. The CDR3 coding sequence is TGTGCCAGCAGCGGTTACAGGGCACGCACCGGGGAGCTGTTTTTT.

This clone occurred a few times. The chain carries TRBV29-1 and TRBJ1-1; D not resolved. Trimming pared 4 bases from V and 1 base from J, leaving 13 bases between. CDR1 and CDR2 from the germline V gene are SQVTM and ANQGSEA. The length of the CDR3 is 14 residues. The CDR3 nucleotides read TGCAGCGTTGTACCCCAGAAGGGGAACACTGAAGCTTTCTTT. Its translation is CSVVPQKGNTEAFF.

This chain uses TRBV28 with TRBJ1-4; D gene uncertain. The CDR3 contains 13 residues. Germline CDR1 is MDHEN and CDR2 is SYDVKM. Trimming left V 4 bases short and J 8 bases short, with 11 bases between. The CDR3 region is CASSSPLEEKLFF. The CDR3, as DNA: TGTGCCAGCAGTTCCCCATTGGAAGAAAAACTGTTTTTT.

The V and J genes are TRBV7-2 and TRBJ1-4, with D possibly matching TRBD1 (5 bases). Germline CDR1 is SGHTA and CDR2 is FQGNSA. V lost 5 bases and J lost 10, with 20 bases in between. The CDR3 is made up of 15 amino acids. The CDR3 spells CASSLPQGEDLKLFF. The CDR3 DNA sequence: TGTGCCAGCAGCCTACCCCAGGGAGAGGACTTAAAACTGTTTTTT.

Concerning this clone: The same CDR3 arises from other DNA sequences in this sample as well. V and J are TRBV4-1 and TRBJ2-7; D remains unclear. The V end was cut by 0 bases, the J end by 1 base, with 7 bases between. The CDR3 has 14 residues. Per the germline V gene, CDR1 is MGHRA and CDR2 is YSYEKL. The CDR3 DNA reads as TGCGCCAGCAGCCAAGAGGCTAGGTCCTACGAGCAGTACTTC. Translation gives CASSQEARSYEQYF.

The V gene is TRBV19, the J gene TRBJ2-2, with a tentative D call TRBD2 (7 bases). The V gene's germline CDR1 is LNHDA and CDR2 SQIVND (reference sequence). V was clipped by 3 bases and J by 6 bases, with 11 bases between them. This CDR3 is built from 14 residues. In DNA, the CDR3 is TGTGCCAGTAGTATGGGGGGGCTCGCCGGGGAGCTGTTTTTT. This codes for CASSMGGLAGELFF.